The 13 T cell receptor beta chains listed next were all sequenced from one sample in a study of blood T cell repertoires in COVID-19 (dated by TCRdb to 2018 to 2020). Receptor amplification or capture employed the immunoSEQ multiplex PCR assay. TCRdb retrieved this table from immuneACCESS and kept in-frame rearrangements only. Not all clones are present; in checked studies, unresolved V genes account for under half, and no reason is known for the remainder. The sample table records 150,000 to 200,000 clones; over 75% of these occur just once. Of the sample, around 7% is held by the ten largest clones. Sequencing was performed on peripheral blood. The receptor source for this set is a man aged 80 or over with COVID-19, enrolled during active disease.

The V and J genes are TRBV4-1 and TRBJ1-1; 9 positions agree with TRBD1. The V gene's germline CDR1 is MGHRA and CDR2 YSYEKL. This CDR3 has 14 amino acids. The trim removed 1 base at V and 4 bases at J, leaving 1 base unmatched. CDR3 region: CASSQVQGATEAFF. The CDR3 DNA follows: TGCGCCAGCAGCCAAGTACAGGGGGCCACTGAAGCTTTCTTT.

J is TRBJ1-6 and V is TRBV2, with D tentatively TRBD1 (5 bases). CDR3 size: 14 residues. CDR1 is SNHLY, CDR2 FYNNEI, per germline. Deletions cut 5 bases from V and 9 bases from J, with 14 bases between. CDR3 region: CASSLSGAISPLHF. In DNA, the CDR3 is TGTGCCAGCAGTCTCAGTGGGGCGATTTCACCCCTCCACTTT.

By share, this clone ranks as medium-sized. The chain is built from TRBV11-3 and TRBJ2-5, with 13 bases fitting TRBD2. The CDR3 spans 15 residues. The V and J ends lost 5 bases and 4 bases, in that order; junction bases with no gene match: 4. Looked up from germline, CDR1 is SGHNT and CDR2 is YENEEA. CDR3 in amino acids: CASSAGLAGVETQYF. The CDR3 DNA is TGTGCCAGCAGCGCCGGACTAGCGGGGGTAGAGACCCAGTACTTC.

This rearrangement joins TRBV11-2 to TRBJ1-1, with a possible D match to TRBD1 (5 bases). The V end lost 4 bases, the J end lost 1 base, and 7 bases lay between the germline ends. The CDR3 sequence is 13 residues long. Per the germline V gene, CDR1 is SGHAT and CDR2 is FQNNGV. CDR3 in amino acids: CASSSGGNTEAFF. The CDR3 nucleotides are TGTGCCAGCAGCTCCGGGGGGAACACTGAAGCTTTCTTT.

The J gene is TRBJ1-1, the V gene TRBV18; 7 bases map to TRBD1. Looked up from germline, CDR1 is KGHSH and CDR2 is LQKENI. The CDR3 covers 16 residues. Trimming cost V 3 bases and J 4 bases; bases outside gene matches: 11. The CDR3 spells CASSPKQGLGTTEAFF. In DNA, the CDR3 is TGTGCCAGCTCACCTAAACAGGGGCTGGGGACCACTGAAGCTTTCTTT. Combining the CDR3 with reference TRBV18 and TRBJ1-1 gives the whole variable domain NAGVMQNPRHLVRRRGQEARLRCSPMKGHSHVYWYRQLPEEGLKFMVYLQKENIIDESGMPKERFSAEFPKEGPSILRIQQVVRGDSAAYFCASSPKQGLGTTEAFFGQGTRLTVV.

The rearrangement uses TRBV3-1 (or the pseudogene TRBV3-2) and TRBJ1-5; D unclear. Deletions cut 1 base from V and 3 bases from J, with 7 bases between. Germline V lookup: CDR1 LGHDT, CDR2 YNNKEL (reference sequence). The CDR3 is 14 amino acids. This chain's CDR3 is CASSQAVSNQPQHF. The DNA for the CDR3 is TGTGCCAGCAGCCAAGCAGTATCCAATCAGCCCCAGCATTTT.

In this sample, this clone turned up once. This chain uses TRBV2 with TRBJ1-6; TRBD1 might be the D (6 bases). V was trimmed by 3 bases and J by 7 bases, leaving 10 bases between them. The CDR3 has 14 amino acids. Germline values: CDR1 SNHLY, CDR2 FYNNEI. The CDR3 reads CASSDAGANSPLHF. CDR3 nucleotides: TGTGCCAGCAGTGATGCGGGGGCGAATTCACCCCTCCACTTT.

The genes are TRBV6-5 and TRBJ1-2; D is possibly TRBD1 (6 bases). The CDR3 loop spans 15 amino acids. CDR1 and CDR2 (germline): MNHEY, SVGAGI. The germline V and J ends were trimmed by 0 bases and 0 bases, with 8 bases remaining between them. The CDR3 region has the DNA TGTGCCAGCAGTTACTCCGGGACATCTAACTATGGCTACACCTTC. Translating it yields CASSYSGTSNYGYTF.

V and J are TRBV29-1 and TRBJ1-4, with TRBD1 as a possible D gene (5 bases). Trimming took off 7 bases at V and 8 bases at J, with 17 bases between the two ends. CDR1 is SQVTM, CDR2 ANQGSEA, per germline. The CDR3 spans 13 residues. CDR3 in DNA: TGCAGCGCCTCCGGGGGAGAGACAGAAAAACTGTTTTTT. This codes for CSASGGETEKLFF. The full variable domain, rest sourced from reference TRBV29-1 and TRBJ1-4, is SAVISQKPSRDICQRGTSLTIQCQVDSQVTMMFWYRQQPGQSLTLIATANQGSEATYESGFVIDKFPISRPNLTFSTLTVSNMSPEDSSIYLCSASGGETEKLFFGSGTQLSVL.

This sequence joins TRBV7-2 and TRBJ2-5; 10 positions agree with TRBD2. Germline CDR1 reads SGHTA; CDR2 reads FQGNSA. V was pared by 5 bases and J by 9 bases, with 6 bases of the junction left unmatched. The length of the CDR3 is 13 residues. The DNA of the CDR3 is TGTGCCAGCAGCGGTCTAGCGGGGGAGGCCCAGTACTTC. It codes for CASSGLAGEAQYF.

This chain connects TRBV23-1 to TRBJ1-4; 7 bases agree with TRBD1. Being an ORF, TRBV23-1 has a function that is uncertain. The V segment lost 2 bases and the J segment 4 bases; nucleotides outside the gene matches: 7. This CDR3 has 16 amino acids. CDR3 residues: CASSQLGTDINEKLFF. In nucleotides, the CDR3 is TGCGCCAGCAGTCAACTGGGGACAGATATTAATGAAAAACTGTTTTTT.

V is TRBV12-5 and J is TRBJ1-2, with TRBD1 matching over 11 bases. The germline gives CDR1 LGHNT, CDR2 FRNRAP. Trimming at V came to 0 bases and at J to 4 bases, leaving 4 bases not matched to a gene. The CDR3 has 16 amino acids. The CDR3 DNA reads TGTGCTAGTGGTTTGGTACTCGGGACAGGGGGCTATGGCTACACCTTC. Its protein product is CASGLVLGTGGYGYTF. The entire variable domain, with the rest obtained from reference TRBV12-5 and TRBJ1-2, is as follows: DARVTQTPRHKVTEMGQEVTMRCQPILGHNTVFWYRQTMMQGLELLAYFRNRAPLDDSGMPKDRFSAEMPDATLATLKIQPSEPRDSAVYFCASGLVLGTGGYGYTFGSGTRLTVV.

The chain joins TRBV2 to TRBJ1-2, with 8 bases fitting TRBD1. Germline loops: CDR1 SNHLY, CDR2 FYNNEI. Trimming at V came to 8 bases and at J to 5 bases, leaving 7 bases not matched to a gene. The CDR3 has 13 amino acids. The CDR3 DNA is TGTGCCAGCGCCGGGACAGGTTCTTATGGCTACACCTTC. Translated, it gives CASAGTGSYGYTF. The full variable domain, with the rest looked up from reference TRBV2 and TRBJ1-2, is EPEVTQTPSHQVTQMGQEVILRCVPISNHLYFYWYRQILGQKVEFLVSFYNNEISEKSEIFDDQFSVERPDGSNFTLKIRSTKLEDSAMYFCASAGTGSYGYTFGSGTRLTVV.